Each of the 18 T cell receptor beta chains below was sequenced from the same sample in a study of blood T cell repertoires in COVID-19. Produced via immunoSEQ multiplex PCR; TCRdb's table is partial and in-frame only. Among 150,000 or so clones listed, 91% were seen once. Source material: peripheral blood. These receptors were taken from a man in his forties or fifties with acute or convalescent COVID-19.

This sequence joins TRBV19 and TRBJ2-1; the D gene is possibly TRBD1 (5 bases). The germline V gene encodes CDR1 LNHDA and CDR2 SQIVND (reference sequence). The germline V and J ends were trimmed by 5 bases and 7 bases, with 18 bases remaining between them. CDR3 size: 15 residues. The CDR3 nucleotides are TGTGCCAGTAGTCGCCAGGGTTCCGGGCGGAATGAGCAGTTCTTC. Amino acid sequence: CASSRQGSGRNEQFF.

The V and J genes are TRBV5-5 and TRBJ2-5, with TRBD2 identical over 9 bases. The CDR3 length is 16 residues. CDR1 is SGHKS and CDR2 is YYEKEE in the germline V gene (reference sequence). V was pared by 0 bases and J by 5 bases, with 8 bases of the junction left unmatched. CDR3 residues: CASSLEAGGPRETQYF. Here the CDR3 DNA reads TGTGCCAGCAGCTTGGAGGCGGGAGGGCCTAGGGAGACCCAGTACTTC.

This clone was recorded only once. The genes are TRBV7-2 and TRBJ2-5, with 7 bases fitting TRBD1. The CDR3 contains 15 residues. Germline loops: CDR1 SGHTA, CDR2 FQGNSA. With V trimmed by 5 bases and J by 7 bases, 13 bases remained unmatched. The CDR3 bases are TGTGCCAGCAGCCTCCAAATGACAGGGCAGGGGACCCAGTACTTC. Its translation: CASSLQMTGQGTQYF.

The CDR3 DNA sequence: TGTGCCAGCAGTCGGACAGGGGGTAGTGAAGCTTTCTTT. It translates to CASSRTGGSEAFF. V and J are TRBV6-2 or TRBV6-3 and TRBJ1-1; 10 positions agree with TRBD1. Looked up from germline, CDR1 is MNHEY and CDR2 is SVGEGT. The CDR3 consists of 13 residues. With 5 bases clipped from V and 7 bases from J, the junction kept 4 bases outside the gene matches.

V is TRBV11-2 and J is TRBJ2-3; D is uncertain. With 1 base removed from V and 6 bases from J, the gap between germline ends came to 11 bases. The germline gives CDR1 SGHAT, CDR2 FQNNGV. The CDR3 contains 14 residues. The DNA of the CDR3 is TGTGCCAGCAGCTTAGGAGGTGTCATGGATACGCAGTATTTT. It codes for CASSLGGVMDTQYF.

The gene calls are TRBV7-8 and TRBJ2-1; D is ambiguous. The germline V gene has CDR1 SGHVS and CDR2 FQNEAQ. The CDR3 totals 16 residues. V lost 0 bases to trimming and J lost 2 bases, with 11 bases between them. The CDR3 DNA reads as TGTGCCAGCAGCTTAGCGCGACCAGGTCCCTACAATGAGCAGTTCTTC. This gives the protein CASSLARPGPYNEQFF.

This rearrangement joins TRBV18 to TRBJ2-2; 8 bases map to TRBD2. CDR1 and CDR2 (germline): KGHSH, LQKENI. This CDR3 contains 17 residues. With 3 bases clipped from V and 7 bases from J, the junction kept 13 bases outside the gene matches. CDR3 protein: CASSPYFLREDGGELFF. CDR3 DNA sequence: TGTGCCAGCTCACCGTACTTTTTGCGGGAGGATGGCGGGGAGCTGTTTTTT.

In its sample, this clone was seen once. The chain combines TRBV4-3 with TRBJ2-3, with 8 bases aligning to TRBD1. Per the germline V gene, CDR1 is LGHNA and CDR2 is YSLEER. The CDR3 has 15 residues. The junction had 4 bases not matched to a gene; V was cut back by 0 bases and J by 5 bases. CDR3 nucleotide sequence: TGCGCCAGCAGCCAAGAGGACAGGGCTGGAGATACGCAGTATTTT. Protein sequence: CASSQEDRAGDTQYF.

CDR3 DNA: TGTGCCAGCAGCACTACGGGGGGGAGTGAAAAACTGTTTTTT. This codes for CASSTTGGSEKLFF. The chain links TRBV5-6 to TRBJ1-4; possibly TRBD1 for D (5 bases). Germline V gene lookup returns CDR1 SGHDT and CDR2 YYEEEE. The CDR3 is 14 amino acids. V lost 4 bases to trimming and J lost 7 bases, with 14 bases between them.

V usage is TRBV7-2 and J usage is TRBJ1-2; TRBD1 is a possible D gene (5 bases). In germline, CDR1 is SGHTA, CDR2 FQGNSA. V shed 3 bases and J shed 8 bases, with 10 bases lying between them. The CDR3 sequence is 12 residues long. The chain's CDR3 is CASSFAGPGYTF. The CDR3 coding sequence is TGTGCCAGCAGCTTCGCAGGGCCCGGCTACACCTTC.

This clone has more than one count but fewer than ten. This chain links TRBV27 with TRBJ1-1; weak D call: TRBD1 (5 bases). Trimming shortened V by 3 bases and J by 1 base, and 9 bases separated the two germline ends. CDR1 is MNHEY, CDR2 SMNVEV, per germline (reference sequence). CDR3 length: 14 amino acids. CDR3 residues: CASSFGQGNTEAFF. In DNA form, the CDR3 reads TGTGCCAGCAGTTTCGGGCAGGGGAACACTGAAGCTTTCTTT.

The chain combines TRBV6-5 with TRBJ2-5; a possible D gene is TRBD1 (5 bases). Trimming took 6 bases from V and 0 from J, leaving 8 bases between them. Germline loops: CDR1 MNHEY, CDR2 SVGAGI. This CDR3 contains 13 residues. This CDR3 is CASRRTYQETQYF. In DNA form, the CDR3 reads TGTGCCAGCAGGCGGACATACCAAGAGACCCAGTACTTC.

This clone came up once. The chain has TRBV5-6 and TRBJ1-2; D uncertain. The V gene lost 6 bases and the J gene lost 2 bases, with 14 bases spanning the gap. Germline lookup yields CDR1 SGHDT and CDR2 YYEEEE. This CDR3 spans 14 amino acids. CDR3 in amino acids: CASMAHSLNYGYTF. CDR3 nucleotides: TGTGCCAGCATGGCGCACAGTTTGAACTATGGCTACACCTTC.

The chain combines TRBV15 with TRBJ1-4; a possible D gene is TRBD1 (5 bases). The V end was cut by 0 bases, the J end by 2 bases, with 7 bases between. The CDR3 covers 15 residues. Germline V lookup: CDR1 LNHNV, CDR2 YYDKDF (reference sequence). CDR3 sequence reads: CATSRDRGTNEKLFF. The DNA for the CDR3 is TGTGCCACCAGCAGAGATAGGGGCACTAATGAAAAACTGTTTTTT.

This clone was observed a few times. This chain joins TRBV15 and TRBJ1-4; TRBD1 aligns across 7 bases. Per the germline V gene, CDR1 is LNHNV and CDR2 is YYDKDF (reference sequence). The CDR3 covers 17 residues. Losses at the gene ends were 2 bases for V and 4 bases for J; bases not matched to a gene: 10. Written as DNA, the CDR3 is TGTGCCACCAGCAGAACCCTCGGACAGGCGGGTAATGAAAAACTGTTTTTT. Its translation is CATSRTLGQAGNEKLFF.

This chain uses TRBV19 with TRBJ1-5, with D tentatively TRBD1 (5 bases). Trimming removed 6 bases at V and 0 bases at J, with 9 bases between. The germline gives CDR1 LNHDA, CDR2 SQIVND (reference sequence). CDR3 length equals 14 residues. The chain's CDR3 is CASRGPYSNQPQHF. CDR3 DNA: TGTGCCAGTAGGGGGCCCTATAGCAATCAGCCCCAGCATTTT. The entire variable domain, with the rest obtained from reference TRBV19 and TRBJ1-5, is as follows: DGGITQSPKYLFRKEGQNVTLSCEQNLNHDAMYWYRQDPGQGLRLIYYSQIVNDFQKGDIAEGYSVSREKKESFPLTVTSAQKNPTAFYLCASRGPYSNQPQHFGDGTRLSIL.

The rearrangement joins TRBV6-5 to TRBJ2-5; D unclear. Germline lookup yields CDR1 MNHEY and CDR2 SVGAGI. The CDR3 has 12 amino acids. V lost 6 bases and J 5 bases, leaving 10 bases between the germline ends. The DNA of the CDR3 is TGTGCCAGCAGCTCCCTCGGGGAGACCCAGTACTTC. It translates to CASSSLGETQYF.

This clone occurred once. This chain joins TRBV10-3 and TRBJ1-3, with a tentative D call TRBD1 (5 bases). Germline V gives CDR1 ENHRY, CDR2 SYGVKD. The CDR3 covers 15 residues. Trimming shortened V by 3 bases and J by 3 bases, and 12 bases separated the two germline ends. The CDR3 region has the DNA TGTGCCATCAGTGACGGGCAGGGCTTTGGAAACACCATATATTTT. Protein sequence: CAISDGQGFGNTIYF.